These 21 T cell receptor beta chains share one sample of origin, sequenced in a study of T cell repertoires in cytomegalovirus infection. In TCRdb, the reads were re-called with MiXCR into one record per CDR3 protein. The data show some 320,000 distinct CDR3 sequences, more than 9% seen once. Sequenced sample: PBMCs. Source of these receptors: a human donor in good health (CMV status not recorded). Some clones in this sample may be carry-over from other donors' samples.

In this sample, this clonotype turned up many times. DNA for the CDR3: TGTGCCAGCAGCTTAGAATCGGGACTAGCGGACAATGAGCAGTTCTTC. Residues: CASSLESGLADNEQFF. The chain carries TRBV7-8 and TRBJ2-1; 11 nucleotides align to TRBD2. With V trimmed by 1 base and J by 5 bases, 4 bases remained unmatched. CDR1 and CDR2 from the germline V gene are SGHVS and FQNEAQ. The CDR3 runs 16 residues.

This clonotype appeared many times. This chain links TRBV7-2 with TRBJ2-7; 9 bases align to TRBD2. V lost 4 bases and J lost 5; bases outside the gene matches: 21. The CDR3 extends over 19 amino acids. In germline, CDR1 is SGHTA, CDR2 FQGNSA. The CDR3 bases are TGTGCCAGCAGCTGGGGGTGGCAGGGACATAGCGGGAGTGTGGACGAGCAGTACTTC. The encoded protein is CASSWGWQGHSGSVDEQYF.

This clonotype was picked up many times. The V gene is TRBV6-2 or TRBV6-3, the J gene TRBJ2-2; unclear D gene. Germline V gene lookup returns CDR1 MNHEY and CDR2 SVGEGT. This CDR3 has 12 amino acids. V gave up 4 bases and J gave up 2 bases, with 2 bases separating them. The CDR3 loop is CASSSNTGELFF. The CDR3 region has the DNA TGTGCCAGCAGTTCAAACACCGGGGAGCTGTTTTTT.

This clonotype occurred many times. The chain has TRBV7-2 and TRBJ2-7; D remains unclear. V shed 5 bases and J shed 7 bases, with 21 bases lying between them. Germline CDR1 is SGHTA and CDR2 is FQGNSA. The CDR3 is 15 amino acids. CDR3 coding DNA: TGTGCCAGCAGCCAGATCCCAAACACCTCTCATGAGCAGTACTTC. This codes for CASSQIPNTSHEQYF. The full variable domain, with the rest looked up from reference TRBV7-2 and TRBJ2-7, is GAGVSQSPSNKVTEKGKDVELRCDPISGHTALYWYRQSLGQGLEFLIYFQGNSAPDKSGLPSDRFSAERTGGSVSTLTIQRTQQEDSAVYLCASSQIPNTSHEQYFGPGTRLTVT.

This clonotype turned up a few times. The chain links TRBV7-3 to TRBJ2-3, with D perhaps matching TRBD2 (5 bases). This CDR3 comprises 18 residues. Looked up from germline, CDR1 is SGHTA and CDR2 is FQGTGA. Deletions cut 1 base from V and 0 bases from J, with 17 bases between. The chain's CDR3 is CASSLRGSADPSTDTQYF. The CDR3, as DNA: TGTGCCAGCAGCTTAAGAGGGTCAGCGGACCCTAGCACAGATACGCAGTATTTT.

The gene calls are TRBV4-1 and TRBJ1-4, with D perhaps matching TRBD1 (6 bases). This CDR3 is 15 amino acids long. CDR1 is MGHRA and CDR2 is YSYEKL in the germline V gene. V dropped 0 bases and J dropped 4 bases, with 9 bases sitting between them. CDR3 in DNA: TGCGCCAGCAGCCAAGAAACAGGGAATAATGAAAAACTGTTTTTT. As protein: CASSQETGNNEKLFF.

In its sample, this clonotype was seen a few times. J is TRBJ2-3 and V is TRBV7-2; 8 nucleotides agree with TRBD2. CDR3 length: 15 residues. With V trimmed by 6 bases and J by 2 bases, 7 bases remained unmatched. Per germline, CDR1 SGHTA and CDR2 FQGNSA. The CDR3 DNA follows: TGTGCCAGCAGACCGGGACTAGGGGCCACAGATACGCAGTATTTT. Its translation: CASRPGLGATDTQYF.

V usage is TRBV12-3 or TRBV12-4 and J usage is TRBJ1-1; D is unclear. The CDR3 is 14 residues long. Trimming pared 1 base from V and 0 bases from J, leaving 6 bases between. In nucleotides, the CDR3 is TGTGCCAGCAGTTTAGTGCAGATGAACACTGAAGCTTTCTTT. It translates to CASSLVQMNTEAFF.

The CDR3 here is CASSSDGDYGYTF. CDR3 in DNA: TGTGCCAGCAGTTCGGACGGGGACTATGGCTACACCTTC. The V and J genes are TRBV27 and TRBJ1-2; D gene unclear. With 4 bases removed from V and 3 bases from J, the gap between germline ends came to 9 bases. Germline V gene data show CDR1 as MNHEY and CDR2 as SMNVEV (reference sequence). The CDR3 runs to 13 residues.

The chain uses TRBV19 and TRBJ2-7; TRBD2 might be the D (5 bases). Per the germline V gene, CDR1 is LNHDA and CDR2 is SQIVND (reference sequence). The CDR3 covers 11 residues. V gave up 4 bases and J gave up 4 bases, with 5 bases separating them. In DNA, the CDR3 is TGTGCCAGTAGTACGGGGTACGAGCAGTACTTC. It specifies CASSTGYEQYF.

This chain joins TRBV4-3 and TRBJ2-7; D is uncertain. Trimming took 0 bases from V and 2 from J, leaving 11 bases between them. The CDR3 covers 15 residues. CDR1 is LGHNA, CDR2 YSLEER, per germline. CDR3 amino acids: CASSQDRPGAYEQYF. CDR3 in DNA: TGCGCCAGCAGCCAAGATCGGCCAGGAGCCTACGAGCAGTACTTC.

This chain links TRBV12-3 or TRBV12-4 with TRBJ2-2; D may correspond to TRBD1 or TRBD2 (6 bases each). The V gene lost 5 bases and the J gene lost 5 bases, with 18 bases spanning the gap. There are 16 residues in the CDR3. The CDR3 region has the DNA TGTGCCAGCAGTCTCCCCAGAGGGGGGCCAACCGGGGAGCTGTTTTTT. It encodes CASSLPRGGPTGELFF.

This clonotype was detected many times. V is TRBV7-2 and J is TRBJ2-7; D might be TRBD2 (7 bases). Germline V gene sequence: CDR1 SGHTA, CDR2 FQGNSA. V lost 2 bases, J lost 3 bases, and 11 bases lay in between. This CDR3 spans 14 amino acids. The CDR3 loop is CASSLKGGDYEQYF. The CDR3 bases are TGTGCCAGCAGCTTAAAGGGGGGGGACTACGAGCAGTACTTC. Using reference TRBV7-2 and TRBJ2-7 for the parts outside the CDR3, the full variable domain is GAGVSQSPSNKVTEKGKDVELRCDPISGHTALYWYRQSLGQGLEFLIYFQGNSAPDKSGLPSDRFSAERTGGSVSTLTIQRTQQEDSAVYLCASSLKGGDYEQYFGPGTRLTVT.

The CDR3 coding sequence is TGTGCCAGCAGTTTCAGGGGACATGAGCAGTTCTTC. Translating gives CASSFRGHEQFF. The chain links TRBV6-5 to TRBJ2-1; D possibly corresponds to TRBD1 (6 bases). This CDR3 region has 12 residues. Germline CDR1 and CDR2: MNHEY and SVGAGI. V gave up 4 bases and J gave up 8 bases, with 9 bases separating them.

This clonotype was observed a handful of times. The rearrangement links TRBV6-5 to TRBJ2-7, with D perhaps TRBD1 (5 bases). V was clipped by 0 bases and J by 3 bases, with 12 bases between them. Germline V CDR1 and CDR2: MNHEY, SVGAGI. The CDR3 runs 15 residues. The CDR3 sequence: CASSYSRRGGYEQYF. CDR3 sequence (DNA): TGTGCCAGCAGTTACTCGAGAAGGGGCGGCTACGAGCAGTACTTC.

The CDR3 coding sequence is TGTGCCAGCAGGAGAGGACTAGCGGGTTCCACCGGGGAGCTGTTTTTT. This codes for CASRRGLAGSTGELFF. The chain links TRBV2 to TRBJ2-2, with 11 nucleotides matching TRBD2. In germline, CDR1 is SNHLY, CDR2 FYNNEI. V lost 6 bases, J lost 4 bases, and 7 bases stayed unmatched. CDR3 length: 16 amino acids.

This rearrangement joins TRBV6-5 to TRBJ2-6; 10 bases match TRBD1. Germline trimming cut 8 bases from V and 0 bases from J; bases unmatched to any gene: 4. CDR3 length equals 16 residues. The germline V gene encodes CDR1 MNHEY and CDR2 SVGAGI. In nucleotides, the CDR3 is TGTGCCAGCGGGACAGGGGCTGACTCTGGGGCCAACGTCCTGACTTTC. Translation: CASGTGADSGANVLTF.

The J gene is TRBJ1-1, the V gene TRBV12-3 or TRBV12-4; D ambiguous. The CDR3 totals 11 residues. V lost 7 bases to trimming and J lost 11 bases, with 14 bases between them. CDR3 sequence: CASNIGDNAFF. In DNA, the CDR3 is TGTGCCAGCAACATCGGGGATAACGCTTTCTTT.

As concerns this clonotype: The CDR3 end shows no conserved phenylalanine or tryptophan, and so a read error is likely. This sequence joins TRBV11-2 and TRBJ2-2; 7 positions agree with TRBD1. Germline CDR1 SGHAT, CDR2 FQNNGV. The CDR3 has 17 amino acids. The J segment lost 4 bases and the V segment lost 5 bases, leaving 13 bases of the junction unmatched. The CDR3 DNA reads TGTGCCAGCAGCCCTCGAGGGGGCGAGGCGGTCACCGGGGAGCTGTTTTTA. Translating it yields CASSPRGGEAVTGELFL.

The genes are TRBV7-2 and TRBJ1-6; 8 bases are shared with TRBD1. The CDR3 is made up of 12 amino acids. Germline V CDR1 and CDR2: SGHTA, FQGNSA. The V and J ends lost 6 bases and 8 bases, in that order; junction bases with no gene match: 0. CDR3 coding DNA: TGTGCCAGCAGACAGGGGGATTCACCCCTCCACTTT. As protein: CASRQGDSPLHF.

The V and J genes are TRBV7-6 and TRBJ2-3; TRBD2 matches 8 bases. J was trimmed by 2 bases and V by 1 base; bases with no gene match: 8. The V gene's germline CDR1 is SGHVS and CDR2 FNYEAQ. The length of the CDR3 is 17 residues. The chain's CDR3 is CASSLVAAGALTDTQYF. The CDR3 coding sequence is TGTGCCAGCAGCTTAGTTGCAGCGGGGGCCCTCACAGATACGCAGTATTTT.